A single sample is the source of the 27 T cell receptor beta chains below, sequenced in a study of CD8 T cells in ankylosing spondylitis. MiXCR, applied by TCRdb to the 5' RACE reads, yields one record per CDR3 protein. Here the sample spans 350,000 to 400,000 distinct CDR3 sequences, 20% to 25% being singletons. Sequencing was performed on blood, either unsorted or a sorted T cell fraction (not recorded which). These receptors all stem from a male donor with ankylosing spondylitis or in good health (not recorded which).

The genes are TRBV12-3 or TRBV12-4 and TRBJ1-4; D not resolved. V dropped 7 bases and J dropped 7 bases, with 25 bases sitting between them. The CDR3 runs to 17 residues. CDR3 in amino acids: CASTQSPSLSPVEKLFF. CDR3 coding DNA: TGTGCCAGCACCCAAAGCCCGAGTTTGAGCCCCGTTGAAAAACTGTTTTTT.

The J gene is TRBJ2-3, the V gene TRBV6-5; possibly TRBD2 for D (5 bases). Germline V gives CDR1 MNHEY, CDR2 SVGAGI. Trimming pared 2 bases from V and 1 base from J, leaving 7 bases between. The CDR3 spans 14 residues. CDR3 protein: CASSYERGTDTQYF. The CDR3 DNA sequence: TGTGCCAGCAGTTACGAGAGGGGCACAGATACGCAGTATTTT.

There are many counts of this clonotype. The CDR3 DNA sequence: TGCAGTGCTAGAGATCTTGAGGGGGCGACCACCGGGGAGCTGTTTTTT. This codes for CSARDLEGATTGELFF. The chain has TRBV20-1 and TRBJ2-2; 7 nucleotides align to TRBD1. After removal of 0 bases from V and 4 bases from J, the junction contained 8 bases not matched to a gene. There are 16 residues in the CDR3. Germline V lookup: CDR1 DFQATT, CDR2 SNEGSKA (reference sequence).

This chain joins TRBV9 and TRBJ2-1, with TRBD2 identical over 9 bases. This CDR3 has 17 amino acids. The junction had 10 bases not matched to a gene; V was cut back by 0 bases and J by 6 bases. CDR1 is SGDLS and CDR2 is YYNGEE in the germline V gene. The CDR3 DNA reads as TGTGCCAGCAGCGTAGCTTCAGGCGGGGGGGCCCCCAATGAGCAGTTCTTC. It codes for CASSVASGGGAPNEQFF. Supplemented by reference TRBV9 and TRBJ2-1, the full variable domain reads DSGVTQTPKHLITATGQRVTLRCSPRSGDLSVYWYQQSLDQGLQFLIQYYNGEERAKGNILERFSAQQFPDLHSELNLSSLELGDSALYFCASSVASGGGAPNEQFFGPGTRLTVL.

The J gene is TRBJ2-3, the V gene TRBV20-1, with TRBD1 matching over 8 bases. The CDR3 totals 17 residues. Germline V gene sequence: CDR1 DFQATT, CDR2 SNEGSKA (reference sequence). J was trimmed by 6 bases and V by 1 base; bases with no gene match: 15. The CDR3 nucleotides are TGCAGTGCTAGAGGCGCCGGGAGTTGGACAGGGTCGGATACGCAGTATTTT. Amino acids: CSARGAGSWTGSDTQYF.

This clonotype was recorded many times. V is TRBV12-3 or TRBV12-4 and J is TRBJ1-5; the D is unclear. The germline V and J ends were trimmed by 3 bases and 6 bases, with 12 bases remaining between them. The CDR3 covers 14 residues. The CDR3 DNA reads as TGTGCCAGCAGTTTCCGGGGTTCGGGTCAGCCCCAGCATTTT. Translating it yields CASSFRGSGQPQHF.

V and J are TRBV7-2 and TRBJ1-1, with D maybe TRBD1 (5 bases). The CDR3 contains 13 residues. V was cut by 0 bases and J by 8 bases, with 10 bases left in between. Germline V gene sequence: CDR1 SGHTA, CDR2 FQGNSA. Written as DNA, the CDR3 is TGTGCCAGCAGCTTAGCGTACAGGCGAGAAGCTTTCTTT. Protein product: CASSLAYRREAFF.

The chain links TRBV6-1 to TRBJ2-5, with D possibly TRBD1 on 5 matching bases. V was cut by 1 base and J by 5 bases, with 11 bases left in between. The germline CDR1 and CDR2 sequences are MNHNS and SASEGT. This CDR3 is built from 14 residues. The CDR3: CASSEGKGPETQYF. In nucleotides, the CDR3 is TGTGCCAGCAGTGAAGGCAAGGGGCCTGAGACCCAGTACTTC.

The V gene is TRBV4-1, the J gene TRBJ2-3; 16 nucleotides line up with TRBD2. Germline V gene data show CDR1 as MGHRA and CDR2 as YSYEKL. V was clipped by 3 bases and J by 1 base; unmatched bases: 13. CDR3 size: 21 residues. CDR3 sequence (DNA): TGCGCCAGCAGCCACGCCCCCGGGACTAGCGGGGGGGCTTCCGGCACAGATACGCAGTATTTT. This encodes CASSHAPGTSGGASGTDTQYF.

The chain recombines TRBV4-1 with TRBJ2-7; 11 bases match TRBD2. CDR3 length: 16 residues. Germline assignment: CDR1 MGHRA and CDR2 YSYEKL. With V trimmed by 4 bases and J by 5 bases, 10 bases remained unmatched. In nucleotides, the CDR3 is TGCGCCAGCAGCCCATCAACGCTAGCGGGAGGAAACGAGCAGTACTTC. Its translation is CASSPSTLAGGNEQYF.

This clonotype has just a few counts. CDR3 region: CASSYSRDAEDTQYF. For the CDR3, the DNA is TGTGCCAGCAGTTACTCGCGGGACGCGGAAGATACGCAGTATTTT. The chain has TRBV6-2 or TRBV6-3 and TRBJ2-3, with D maybe TRBD2 (6 bases). The CDR3 runs 15 residues. V was cut by 0 bases and J by 5 bases, with 12 bases left in between. Germline V lookup: CDR1 MNHEY, CDR2 SVGEGT.

In its sample, this clonotype was seen a few times. The gene calls are TRBV7-9 and TRBJ2-7; possibly TRBD1 for D (5 bases). This CDR3 has 16 amino acids. With 4 bases removed from V and 2 bases from J, the gap between germline ends came to 18 bases. From germline, CDR1 is SEHNR and CDR2 FQNEAQ (reference sequence). The CDR3 is CASSSSPTVPTYEQYF. For the CDR3, the DNA is TGTGCCAGCAGCTCCTCTCCGACAGTCCCGACCTACGAGCAGTACTTC.

The chain has TRBV25-1 and TRBJ1-6; TRBD1 is a possible D gene (5 bases). Germline V CDR1 and CDR2: MGHDK, SYGVNS. The CDR3 has 14 residues. Trimming cost V 1 base and J 7 bases, with 8 bases left between them. In nucleotides, the CDR3 is TGTGCCAGCAGTGAATTTGGGGGGAATTCACCCCTCCACTTT. Its protein product is CASSEFGGNSPLHF.

The V gene is TRBV4-2, the J gene TRBJ2-2; 8 bases match TRBD2. CDR1 is LGHNA and CDR2 is YNFKEQ in the germline V gene. This CDR3 comprises 17 residues. V dropped 4 bases and J dropped 1; count of bases not matched to a gene: 8. This CDR3 reads CASSRDIAGGNTGELFF. The CDR3 nucleotides read TGTGCCAGCAGCCGAGATATCGCGGGGGGGAACACCGGGGAGCTGTTTTTT.

The sample holds a few counts of this clonotype. The V call is TRBV27, the J call TRBJ2-7, with a possible D match to TRBD2 (6 bases). Trimming pared 8 bases from V and 5 bases from J, leaving 13 bases between. This CDR3 is 12 amino acids long. Germline loops: CDR1 MNHEY, CDR2 SMNVEV (reference sequence). As DNA, the CDR3 is TGTGCCAGCGGGAATCGACTAGACGAGCAGTACTTC. Its protein is CASGNRLDEQYF.

This clonotype was seen only a few times. This chain uses TRBV10-2 with TRBJ2-1, with 11 bases that match TRBD2. With V trimmed by 10 bases and J by 8 bases, 4 bases remained unmatched. Germline V lookup: CDR1 WSHSY, CDR2 SAAADI. This CDR3 region has 12 residues. CDR3 in amino acids: CATGTSGDEQFF. As DNA, the CDR3 is TGCGCCACCGGGACTAGCGGCGATGAGCAGTTCTTC.

The rearrangement joins TRBV5-1 to TRBJ2-5, with no clear D. The CDR3 runs to 14 residues. V was pared by 0 bases and J by 2 bases, with 8 bases between. Germline-derived CDR1 and CDR2 are SGHRS and YFSETQ. The CDR3 region has the DNA TGCGCCAGCAGCTTGGAACAAGTTCAAGAGACCCAGTACTTC. Translation gives CASSLEQVQETQYF.

The genes are TRBV6-5 and TRBJ1-5; possibly TRBD1 for D (5 bases). This CDR3 is 15 amino acids long. Germline V gene lookup returns CDR1 MNHEY and CDR2 SVGAGI. Trimming pared 0 bases from V and 5 bases from J, leaving 11 bases between. The DNA of the CDR3 is TGTGCCAGCAGTTACTCGGGGGGAGGCGATCAGCCCCAGCATTTT. Its translation is CASSYSGGGDQPQHF.

The rearrangement uses TRBV25-1 and TRBJ2-1; a possible D gene is TRBD2 (5 bases). The CDR3 has 13 residues. Germline CDR1 is MGHDK and CDR2 is SYGVNS. V was cut by 7 bases and J by 4 bases, with 11 bases left in between. The CDR3 DNA reads TGTGCCAGCACCCGCGGAGGTTACAATGAGCAGTTCTTC. This codes for CASTRGGYNEQFF.

This clonotype was observed a few times. CDR3 DNA: TGTGCCAGCAGTCCGCCGGCAGAGAGCTCCTACAATGAGCAGTTCTTC. It specifies CASSPPAESSYNEQFF. This rearrangement joins TRBV12-3 or TRBV12-4 to TRBJ2-1; D unclear. The CDR3 loop spans 16 amino acids. Trimming removed 5 bases from V and 0 bases from J, with 14 bases in between.

This clonotype has more than one count but fewer than ten. The chain has TRBV30 and TRBJ2-5; 8 bases agree with TRBD2. The germline gives CDR1 GTSNPN, CDR2 SVGIG (reference sequence). The length of the CDR3 is 13 residues. Unmatched junction bases numbered 4, after V lost 2 bases and J lost 5 bases. CDR3 sequence reads: CAWSTAGGETQYF. CDR3 DNA sequence: TGTGCCTGGAGTACGGCGGGGGGCGAGACCCAGTACTTC. The full variable domain, rest sourced from reference TRBV30 and TRBJ2-5, is SQTIHQWPATLVQPVGSPLSLECTVEGTSNPNLYWYRQAAGRGLQLLFYSVGIGQISSEVPQNLSASRPQDRQFILSSKKLLLSDSGFYLCAWSTAGGETQYFGPGTRLLVL.

This chain joins TRBV6-1 and TRBJ2-2, with D perhaps matching TRBD2 (5 bases). Germline V gene lookup returns CDR1 MNHNS and CDR2 SASEGT. The CDR3 sequence is 12 residues long. Trimming stripped 11 bases from V and 2 bases from J, with 9 bases between. CDR3 residues: CALRLNTGELFF. CDR3 sequence (DNA): TGTGCCTTAAGACTAAACACCGGGGAGCTGTTTTTT.

In its sample, this clonotype was seen a few times. The chain carries TRBV13 and TRBJ1-1, with TRBD1 matching over 9 bases. The CDR3 is made up of 14 amino acids. After removal of 5 bases from V and 4 bases from J, the junction contained 5 bases not matched to a gene. Germline V gene lookup returns CDR1 PRHDT and CDR2 FYEKMQ (reference sequence). CDR3 region: CASSPGQGVTEAFF. DNA for the CDR3: TGTGCCAGCAGCCCGGGACAGGGAGTCACTGAAGCTTTCTTT.

This clonotype was counted a few times. The chain employs TRBV9 and TRBJ2-7; D is unclear. CDR1 is SGDLS and CDR2 is YYNGEE in the germline V gene. This CDR3 contains 14 residues. V was shortened by 4 bases and J by 1 base, with 12 bases between the two germline ends. The CDR3 here is CASSPPSTSYEQYF. The CDR3 DNA sequence: TGTGCCAGCAGCCCGCCTTCCACTTCCTACGAGCAGTACTTC.

This clonotype occurred a few times. V gene TRBV29-1 combines with J gene TRBJ1-2, with D tentatively TRBD1 (5 bases). CDR3 length: 12 amino acids. The germline V and J ends were trimmed by 5 bases and 7 bases, with 14 bases remaining between them. Germline lookup yields CDR1 SQVTM and CDR2 ANQGSEA. Here the CDR3 DNA reads TGCAGCGTTTATGGGGGTTTAGGTGGCTACACCTTC. Translated, it gives CSVYGGLGGYTF.

The rearrangement joins TRBV7-2 to TRBJ2-7; D uncertain. Germline V gene lookup returns CDR1 SGHTA and CDR2 FQGNSA. This CDR3 is built from 13 residues. Trimming pared 5 bases from V and 3 bases from J, leaving 11 bases between. CDR3 nucleotides: TGTGCCAGCAGCCTTCCCCCTAGCTACGAGCAGTACTTC. This sequence encodes CASSLPPSYEQYF.

This clonotype has just a few counts. CDR3 in amino acids: CSVEGVTGELFF. The DNA of the CDR3 is TGCAGCGTTGAGGGGGTAACCGGGGAGCTGTTTTTT. The chain has TRBV29-1 and TRBJ2-2; D may match TRBD1 or TRBD2 (5 bases each). CDR1 is SQVTM and CDR2 is ANQGSEA in the germline V gene. Trimming left V 3 bases short and J 5 bases short, with 7 bases between. The CDR3 is made up of 12 amino acids.